The clone carrying this T cell receptor beta chain was recorded once. Its antigen is undetermined. The data stem from a study of cytomegalovirus exposure and HLA in healthy donors. The study, taken as a whole, reports: A cluster of highly shared sequence variants was likely a sequencing artifact. In a later analysis, at a false discovery rate of 0.05, 15,000 to 20,000 TCR beta sequences matched HLA alleles.

Healthy bone marrow donors made up the cohort. CDR3 length: 15 residues. J gave up 6 bases and V 2 bases, and 8 bases lay outside the gene matches. Per the germline V gene, CDR1 is MNHNS and CDR2 is SASEGT. PCR involved 60 Vbeta and 13 Jbeta primers. Clones were sequenced by immunoSEQ multiplex PCR, and TCRdb holds only the in-frame ones, with some missing. The table records 100,000 to 150,000 clones, approximately 77% of them present only once. The sample was PBMCs. This chain uses TRBV6-1 with TRBJ2-3, with 7 bases aligning to TRBD1. This receptor was taken from a woman between 40 and 50 years old in good health and CMV-seronegative. The CDR3 DNA sequence: TGTGCCAGCAGTGAAAGCCGACAACAGGGGGATACGCAGTATTTT. Protein sequence: CASSESRQQGDTQYF.